This T cell receptor beta chain was recovered during a study of patients and donors after allogeneic stem cell transplantation. MiXCR, run by TCRdb on the RT-PCR reads, gives a single entry per CDR3 protein. There are 90,000 to 130,000 distinct CDR3 sequences in the sample; 35% occur only once, and 25% to 35% lies in the top ten. This CDR3 is 14 amino acids long. Germline-derived CDR1 and CDR2 are SEHNR and FQNEAQ (reference sequence). Between the trimmed V and J ends, which lost 2 bases and 2 bases, there was a span of 10 bases. This receptor was taken from a human donor who was either an allogeneic HSCT recipient or a stem cell or donor lymphocyte infusion donor (not recorded which). It is not recorded whose cells these are; they may come from a transplant donor. The V call is TRBV7-9, the J call TRBJ2-7; a possible D gene is TRBD1 (6 bases). The sample was blood, either unsorted or a sorted T cell fraction (not recorded which). The CDR3, as DNA: TGTGCCAGCAGCTTAAGGACAGCAACCTACGAGCAGTACTTC. It specifies CASSLRTATYEQYF.